Listed here are 2 T cell receptor beta chains from one sample, sequenced in a study of blood T cells in healthy people across ages. A second roughly 6 to 11 cycle PCR used barcoded and J-beta primers. TCRdb reanalysed the 5' RACE reads using MiXCR and keeps one entry per CDR3 protein. The profile shows about 1.5 million distinct CDR3 sequences, approximately 38% of them singletons. Sequencing used blood. These receptors were collected from a woman aged 18-29 years in good health.

The V call is TRBV9, the J call TRBJ1-1; D not certain. The CDR3 contains 13 residues. V was shortened by 5 bases and J by 4 bases, with 12 bases between the two germline ends. Per the germline V gene, CDR1 is SGDLS and CDR2 is YYNGEE. CDR3 nucleotide sequence: TGTGCCAGCAGGCCAGCATATCGCACTGAAGCTTTCTTT. This translates into CASRPAYRTEAFF.

J is TRBJ1-5 and V is TRBV7-9, with 9 positions matching TRBD1. J lost 5 bases, V lost 0 bases, and 5 bases had no gene match. CDR1 is SEHNR and CDR2 is FQNEAQ in the germline V gene (reference sequence). CDR3 length: 16 residues. As DNA, the CDR3 is TGTGCCAGCAGCTTAGCGGGGGGACAGGGCTATCAGCCCCAGCATTTT. Translation: CASSLAGGQGYQPQHF.